This entry is about one T cell receptor beta chain. The sample belongs to a study of OX40 agonist ivuxolimab in advanced cancers. Study summary: Patients took ivuxolimab, an agonistic anti-OX40 (CD134) antibody.

The germline V gene has CDR1 WNHNN and CDR2 SYGVQD (reference sequence). This CDR3 spans 15 amino acids. V was pared by 6 bases and J by 4 bases, with 7 bases of the junction left unmatched. Enrollment shut out patients with autoimmune disease history or systemic immunosuppression. TCRdb's copy holds only in-frame clones and misses some; the assay was immunoSEQ multiplex PCR. Of around 83,000 clones listed, about 89% are singletons. The material was CD4+ or CD8+ T cells sorted from blood, obtained in a trial of the OX40 agonist ivuxolimab. The sequence was obtained from an adult with an advanced solid tumor such as melanoma, head and neck, liver or kidney cancer. The gene calls are TRBV10-1 and TRBJ1-2, with 11 bases that match TRBD1. CDR3 nucleotide sequence: TGCGCCAGCAGGAAGGACAGGGGGCAGGGCTATGGCTACACCTTC. Amino acid sequence: CASRKDRGQGYGYTF.